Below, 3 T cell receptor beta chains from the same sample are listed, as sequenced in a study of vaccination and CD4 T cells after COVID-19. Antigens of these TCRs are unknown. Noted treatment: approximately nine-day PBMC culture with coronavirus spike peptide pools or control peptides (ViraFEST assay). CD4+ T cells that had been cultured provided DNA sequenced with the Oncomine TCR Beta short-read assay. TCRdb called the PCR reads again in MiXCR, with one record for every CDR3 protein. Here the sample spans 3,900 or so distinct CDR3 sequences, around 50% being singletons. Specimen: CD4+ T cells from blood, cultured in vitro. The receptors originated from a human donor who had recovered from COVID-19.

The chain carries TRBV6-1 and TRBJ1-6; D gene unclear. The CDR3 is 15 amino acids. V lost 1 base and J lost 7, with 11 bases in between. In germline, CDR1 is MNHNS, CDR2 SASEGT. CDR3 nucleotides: TGTGCCAGCAGTGAAGTGCAAGGGTACAATTCACCCCTCCACTTT. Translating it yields CASSEVQGYNSPLHF.

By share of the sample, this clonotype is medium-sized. DNA of the CDR3: TGCGCCAGCAGCTTGAGACAGGGGGCAGGTGAGCAGTTCTTC. It translates to CASSLRQGAGEQFF. V usage is TRBV5-1 and J usage is TRBJ2-1; the match to TRBD1 covers 10 bases. Unmatched junction bases numbered 4, after V lost 1 base and J lost 9 bases. CDR1 is SGHRS, CDR2 YFSETQ, per germline. The CDR3 totals 14 residues.

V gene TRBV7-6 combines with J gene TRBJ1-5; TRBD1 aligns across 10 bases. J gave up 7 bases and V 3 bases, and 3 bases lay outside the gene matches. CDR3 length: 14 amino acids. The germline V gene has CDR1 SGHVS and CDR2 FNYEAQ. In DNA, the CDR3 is TGTGCCAGCAGCTTTACGACAGGGGGCCAGCCCCAGCATTTT. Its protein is CASSFTTGGQPQHF.